This entry lists 27 T cell receptor beta chains sequenced from one sample in a study of response to subunit inactivated influenza vaccine. TCRdb used MiXCR to reprocess the RT-PCR reads, holding one entry per CDR3 protein. The data show around 170,000 distinct CDR3 sequences, with around 10% seen just once and roughly 33% held by the top ten. The sequencing used CD8+ T cells sorted from PBMCs, collected approximately 25 months after vaccination. These receptors were obtained from a man between 50 and 69 years old who received an inactivated influenza vaccine.

This clonotype was counted ten times or more. The chain recombines TRBV14 with TRBJ2-3; D may be TRBD2 (5 bases). Deletions cut 3 bases from V and 6 bases from J, with 19 bases between. CDR1 is SGHDN and CDR2 is FVKESK in the germline V gene. There are 16 residues in the CDR3. The CDR3 is CASSHLPGEGGDTQYF. CDR3 sequence (DNA): TGTGCCAGCAGCCACCTTCCCGGGGAAGGCGGGGATACGCAGTATTTT.

The V and J genes are TRBV10-1 and TRBJ2-1, with 7 bases identical to TRBD1. In germline, CDR1 is WNHNN, CDR2 SYGVQD (reference sequence). J was trimmed by 10 bases and V by 2 bases; bases with no gene match: 2. The CDR3 is made up of 12 amino acids. The CDR3, as DNA: TGCGCCAGCAGTGAGACAGGGGTCGAGCAGTTCTTC. This codes for CASSETGVEQFF.

This clonotype was detected only a few times. The DNA of the CDR3 is TGCGCCAGCAGCCAAGACGGATACAGGGTTGAGACTGAAGCTTTCTTT. Protein: CASSQDGYRVETEAFF. The chain links TRBV4-3 to TRBJ1-1, with D tentatively TRBD1 (6 bases). The CDR3 is made up of 16 amino acids. The V and J ends lost 0 bases and 5 bases respectively, with 16 bases between them. Germline CDR1 is LGHNA and CDR2 is YSLEER.

The V call is TRBV28, the J call TRBJ1-5; D gene unclear. Germline-derived CDR1 and CDR2 are MDHEN and SYDVKM. The CDR3 runs to 17 residues. V dropped 3 bases and J dropped 6 bases, with 21 bases sitting between them. In nucleotides, the CDR3 is TGTGCCAGCAGTTTTCTCCTATACGGGGAGCCCAGTCAGCCCCAGCATTTT. Amino acids: CASSFLLYGEPSQPQHF.

This clonotype was picked up a small number of times. The gene calls are TRBV12-3 or TRBV12-4 and TRBJ2-2, with 9 bases lining up with TRBD1. V was pared by 6 bases and J by 7 bases, with 9 bases of the junction left unmatched. The CDR3 is made up of 15 amino acids. DNA of the CDR3: TGTGCCAGCAGACCACCTACAGGGGGCTTCGGGGAGCTGTTTTTT. Its translation is CASRPPTGGFGELFF.

This clonotype appeared many times. The gene calls are TRBV7-2 and TRBJ2-2; tentatively, D is TRBD2 (6 bases). Germline loops: CDR1 SGHTA, CDR2 FQGNSA. The CDR3 covers 13 residues. CDR3 amino acids: CGTSLLNTGELFF. CDR3 DNA sequence: TGTGGTACTAGCCTATTAAACACCGGGGAGCTGTTTTTT.

The genes are TRBV27 and TRBJ2-7; TRBD2 matches 8 bases. The V and J ends lost 0 bases and 0 bases, in that order; junction bases with no gene match: 4. There are 16 residues in the CDR3. Germline V gene lookup returns CDR1 MNHEY and CDR2 SMNVEV (reference sequence). The CDR3 DNA reads as TGTGCCAGCAGTTTATCGTGGAGCGGGAGCTCCTACGAGCAGTACTTC. It yields the protein CASSLSWSGSSYEQYF.

This clonotype was picked up a small number of times. The gene calls are TRBV11-2 and TRBJ2-1, with a weak D call TRBD2 (6 bases). Trimming removed 6 bases at V and 5 bases at J, with 11 bases between. CDR1 and CDR2 (germline): SGHAT, FQNNGV. The CDR3 contains 13 residues. CDR3 region: CASRHERDNEQFF. The CDR3 coding sequence is TGTGCCAGCAGACACGAGCGGGACAATGAGCAGTTCTTC.

The rearrangement uses TRBV7-2 and TRBJ2-7; TRBD1 aligns across 7 bases. The CDR3 is made up of 15 amino acids. With 4 bases clipped from V and 4 bases from J, the junction kept 10 bases outside the gene matches. CDR1 is SGHTA, CDR2 FQGNSA, per germline. The DNA for the CDR3 is TGTGCCAGCAGCTCCACCCCCGGCAGGGGGTACGAGCAGTACTTC. This sequence encodes CASSSTPGRGYEQYF.

The chain combines TRBV6-2 or TRBV6-3 with TRBJ2-5; D gene uncertain. Looked up from germline, CDR1 is MNHEY and CDR2 is SVGEGT. The CDR3 sequence is 14 residues long. Trimming left V 5 bases short and J 1 base short, with 11 bases between. The CDR3 region is CASSRFAVQETQYF. The DNA of the CDR3 is TGTGCCAGCAGTCGCTTCGCGGTCCAAGAGACCCAGTACTTC.

The CDR3 region is CSVEWSGTYSEAFF. In nucleotides, the CDR3 is TGCAGCGTTGAATGGTCCGGGACATACAGTGAAGCTTTCTTT. V is TRBV29-1 and J is TRBJ1-1, with D tentatively TRBD1 (6 bases). CDR3 length equals 14 residues. Germline V gives CDR1 SQVTM, CDR2 ANQGSEA. V shed 2 bases and J shed 7 bases, with 17 bases lying between them.

The chain combines TRBV7-9 with TRBJ2-1; D is unclear. The germline V and J ends were trimmed by 1 base and 2 bases, with 9 bases remaining between them. Per the germline V gene, CDR1 is SEHNR and CDR2 is FQNEAQ (reference sequence). CDR3 length: 15 residues. This CDR3 is CASSLDGAAYNEQFF. CDR3 nucleotides: TGTGCCAGCAGCTTAGATGGTGCAGCCTACAATGAGCAGTTCTTC.

This clonotype was picked up a small number of times. The chain employs TRBV7-9 and TRBJ2-3, with TRBD2 as a possible D gene (5 bases). V was trimmed by 3 bases and J by 2 bases, leaving 12 bases between them. The germline V gene has CDR1 SEHNR and CDR2 FQNEAQ (reference sequence). The CDR3 has 15 amino acids. CDR3 in DNA: TGTGCCAGCAGCTTTAATTTGGGAGACACAGATACGCAGTATTTT. It codes for CASSFNLGDTDTQYF.

This clonotype showed up many times. The chain carries TRBV7-6 and TRBJ1-3, with a possible D match to TRBD1 (5 bases). V lost 4 bases and J lost 0, with 16 bases in between. The CDR3 has 17 residues. Per the germline V gene, CDR1 is SGHVS and CDR2 is FNYEAQ. Here the CDR3 reads CASSSQQAGYSGNTIYF. In DNA form, the CDR3 reads TGTGCCAGCAGCTCCCAACAGGCAGGGTACTCTGGAAACACCATATATTTT.

This clonotype was counted a few times. The rearrangement uses TRBV4-1 and TRBJ1-5; D remains ambiguous. The germline gives CDR1 MGHRA, CDR2 YSYEKL. V lost 0 bases and J lost 4, with 10 bases in between. The CDR3 covers 15 residues. The CDR3 here is CASSQEGQPNQPQHF. The CDR3 region has the DNA TGCGCCAGCAGCCAAGAAGGGCAGCCAAATCAGCCCCAGCATTTT.

This clonotype was seen at least ten times. The rearrangement links TRBV7-2 to TRBJ2-7; 8 nucleotides agree with TRBD1. The V gene end was trimmed by 5 bases and the J gene end by 2 bases; junction bases not matched to a gene: 8. This CDR3 has 15 amino acids. The germline gives CDR1 SGHTA, CDR2 FQGNSA. This CDR3 is CASSLGTGPTYEQYF. The CDR3 bases are TGTGCCAGCAGCCTGGGGACAGGCCCAACCTACGAGCAGTACTTC.

The chain has TRBV7-8 and TRBJ2-2; TRBD2 aligns across 9 bases. With 0 bases clipped from V and 4 bases from J, the junction kept 0 bases outside the gene matches. This CDR3 contains 15 residues. CDR1 SGHVS and CDR2 FQNEAQ come from the germline V gene. CDR3 region: CASSLASGSTGELFF. CDR3 sequence (DNA): TGTGCCAGCAGCTTAGCTAGCGGGAGCACCGGGGAGCTGTTTTTT.

This clonotype was detected only a few times. This rearrangement joins TRBV4-1 to TRBJ2-7; 8 bases line up with TRBD1. This CDR3 is 15 amino acids long. V lost 1 base and J lost 3; bases outside the gene matches: 5. Per the germline V gene, CDR1 is MGHRA and CDR2 is YSYEKL. CDR3 residues: CASSQVGTGGYEQYF. DNA for the CDR3: TGCGCCAGCAGCCAAGTAGGTACAGGGGGCTACGAGCAGTACTTC.

The chain links TRBV27 to TRBJ2-3; 8 bases agree with TRBD1. V was clipped by 3 bases and J by 2 bases; unmatched bases: 4. There are 15 residues in the CDR3. Looked up from germline, CDR1 is MNHEY and CDR2 is SMNVEV (reference sequence). DNA for the CDR3: TGTGCCAGCAGTTTTCAGGGGGCCGCCACAGATACGCAGTATTTT. It specifies CASSFQGAATDTQYF.

This clonotype has a single count. The germline gene is not matched at one end of the junction; a read error may be the cause. The V call is TRBV5-5, the J call TRBJ2-2; D not resolved. The CDR3 is made up of 13 amino acids. The germline V gene has CDR1 SGHKS and CDR2 YYEKEE (reference sequence). This chain's CDR3 is CAISPGFPGELFF. Here the CDR3 DNA reads TGTGCCATCAGCCCTGGGTTCCCCGGGGAGCTGTTTTTT.

The rearrangement joins TRBV29-1 to TRBJ1-1; a weak D match, TRBD1 (6 bases). This CDR3 region has 12 residues. V was pared by 6 bases and J by 6 bases, with 14 bases between. The germline gives CDR1 SQVTM, CDR2 ANQGSEA. CDR3 DNA: TGCAGCGTGAAAGGGGGGCTGCCTGAAGCTTTCTTT. Its protein is CSVKGGLPEAFF.

The V call is TRBV28, the J call TRBJ2-3; 7 nucleotides agree with TRBD2. Germline CDR1 and CDR2: MDHEN and SYDVKM. This CDR3 region has 15 residues. Unmatched junction bases numbered 9, after V lost 7 bases and J lost 2 bases. CDR3 coding DNA: TGTGCCAGCAACATCGGGGGGTGGCTCACAGATACGCAGTATTTT. It encodes CASNIGGWLTDTQYF.

Notes on this clonotype: It may be a read error: a sequence one base away is much more abundant. The V gene is TRBV10-3, the J gene TRBJ1-4, with 8 positions matching TRBD1. The CDR3 length is 14 residues. In germline, CDR1 is ENHRY, CDR2 SYGVKD. The CDR3 DNA reads as TGTGCCATCAGTCCCTCAGGGGGCAGGGAAAATCTGTTTTTT. This sequence encodes CAISPSGGRENLFF.

This clonotype appeared many times. V is TRBV4-3 and J is TRBJ2-1; D unclear. CDR3 length equals 14 residues. Germline CDR1 LGHNA, CDR2 YSLEER. V lost 0 bases and J lost 7, with 10 bases in between. This CDR3 reads CASSQDRWGNEQFF. The CDR3 DNA follows: TGCGCCAGCAGCCAAGATCGGTGGGGTAATGAGCAGTTCTTC.

This clonotype is categorized as medium-sized. The chain couples TRBV6-1 to TRBJ1-2; no reliable D call. Germline CDR1 reads MNHNS; CDR2 reads SASEGT. The V gene lost 4 bases and the J gene lost 0 bases, with 9 bases spanning the gap. The CDR3 consists of 14 residues. The CDR3 DNA reads as TGTGCCAGCAGTGGGACCCCTGCTAACTATGGCTACACCTTC. Protein: CASSGTPANYGYTF.

This clonotype has a handful of counts. V gene TRBV3-1 combines with J gene TRBJ2-7; D is possibly TRBD2 (5 bases). Trimming stripped 3 bases from V and 2 bases from J, with 14 bases between. The CDR3 spans 15 residues. Germline assignment: CDR1 LGHDT and CDR2 YNNKEL (reference sequence). The CDR3 spells CASSQEVPFTYEQYF. The CDR3 region has the DNA TGTGCCAGCAGCCAGGAGGTGCCTTTTACCTACGAGCAGTACTTC.

The chain recombines TRBV24-1 with TRBJ2-5, with D unclear. V lost 6 bases to trimming and J lost 2 bases, with 9 bases between them. CDR1 KGHDR and CDR2 SFDVKD come from the germline V gene. The CDR3 is made up of 13 amino acids. Here the CDR3 DNA reads TGTGCCACCAGTCCCGGGTGGCAAGAGACCCAGTACTTC. It yields the protein CATSPGWQETQYF.